This T cell receptor (beta chain) came from a study of T cells in Graves' hyperthyroidism and ophthalmopathy. Study summary: Peripheral blood samples were taken at initial diagnosis, prior to any treatment. Overall study results and limits: Ophthalmopathy stood apart from stable hyperthyroidism in a 13 V-J model. Blood also held most thyroid clonotypes expanded beyond 0.001.

The V gene lost 2 bases and the J gene lost 8 bases, with 12 bases spanning the gap. This CDR3 has 13 amino acids. This clonotype was found many times. Its antigen is undetermined. RNA transcripts yielded amplified TCR beta CDR3 regions. The HTBI primer set was used in a first-round RT-PCR of the TCR CDR3. TCRdb reanalysed the multiplex PCR reads using MiXCR and keeps one entry per CDR3 protein. The table shows around 340,000 distinct CDR3 sequences, with about 21% occurring only once. No progression to ophthalmopathy during 18 months of follow-up defined stable disease. The origin of this receptor is a woman aged 50 to 60 with Graves' hyperthyroidism. V gene TRBV12-3 or TRBV12-4 combines with J gene TRBJ1-2, with D hard to call. The sequencing sample was made of blood. CDR3 amino acids: CASSLTSGRGYTF. Here the CDR3 DNA reads TGTGCCAGCAGTTTAACGTCCGGTCGGGGCTACACCTTC.